This entry features one T cell receptor (beta chain) sequence. Its cognate antigen is unknown. The record originates from a study of CD8 T cells in Susac syndrome. Findings of the study overall: By the study's own acknowledgment, its TCR sequencing and HLA analysis included relatively few individuals.

Negative magnetic isolation gave CD8+ and CD4+ cells; FACS enriched CD8+ TEMRA. Reverse transcription used roughly 0.45 to 1 ug RNA and random hexamers. TCRdb ran MiXCR on the immunoSEQ multiplex PCR reads and lists one entry per CDR3 protein. Here the sample spans about 71,000 distinct CDR3 sequences, roughly 95% being singletons. The source material was CD4+ T cells from PBMCs. This clonotype was obtained from a human donor with multiple sclerosis.

CDR3 DNA sequence: TGTGCCATCAGGAGGGACGGTGGGGAAGAGACCCAGTACTTC. This translates into CAIRRDGGEETQYF. The chain has TRBV10-3 and TRBJ2-5; either TRBD1 or TRBD2 may supply D (5 bases each). Germline V lookup: CDR1 ENHRY, CDR2 SYGVKD. This CDR3 is 14 amino acids long. V gave up 6 bases and J gave up 3 bases, with 14 bases separating them.